This TCR beta chain stems from a study of T cell responses to AZD1222 COVID-19 vaccine. Overall study results and limits: At 160-218 and 743-854, vaccine-associated CD4 TCRs were dominant, and they spanned spike. Donors were chiefly white British, with a greater number of females, and clonal diversity was perhaps underestimated. Close to half of all spike-specific TCRs reportedly target regions of the variants that are unmutated. Spike-specific TCR breadth and depth both grew after two AZD1222 doses.

This CDR3 comprises 14 residues. The V gene's germline CDR1 is LGHDT and CDR2 YNNKEL (reference sequence). Trimming stripped 3 bases from V and 4 bases from J, with 12 bases between. Using immunoSEQ multiplex PCR, the repertoire was profiled, and TCRdb retains in-frame clones only, with some absent. The sample shows 90,000 to 110,000 clones, over 80% of them seen only once. Turning to this clone: Its specificity is not known.

The source is an adult in good health. The source was peripheral blood, collected on day 0 of AZD1222 vaccination. The chain links TRBV3-1 (or the pseudogene TRBV3-2) to TRBJ2-5; D is undetermined. CDR3: CASSQRGNRETQYF. The CDR3 coding sequence is TGTGCCAGCAGCCAGCGTGGGAACCGAGAGACCCAGTACTTC.